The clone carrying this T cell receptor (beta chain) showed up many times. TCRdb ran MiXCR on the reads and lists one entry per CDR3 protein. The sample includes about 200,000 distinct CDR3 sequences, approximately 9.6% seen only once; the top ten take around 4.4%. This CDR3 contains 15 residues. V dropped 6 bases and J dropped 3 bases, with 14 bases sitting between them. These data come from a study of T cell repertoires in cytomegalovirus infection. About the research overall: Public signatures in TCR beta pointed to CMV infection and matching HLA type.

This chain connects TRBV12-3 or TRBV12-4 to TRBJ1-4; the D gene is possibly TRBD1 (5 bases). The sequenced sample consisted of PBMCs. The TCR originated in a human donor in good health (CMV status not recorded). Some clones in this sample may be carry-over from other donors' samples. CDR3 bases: TGTGCCAGCAGACCCGCATGGGGGGCTAATGAAAAACTGTTTTTT. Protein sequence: CASRPAWGANEKLFF.